This T cell receptor (beta chain) was recovered during a study of blood T cell repertoires in COVID-19. As for the study in general: Samples taken during acute and convalescent COVID-19 were collected in the United States, Italy and Spain.

Original analysis: Amplification with reference gene primers provided the estimates of nucleated cell counts. Profiled with immunoSEQ multiplex PCR; TCRdb holds only in-frame clones, not every one. The V and J calls and clone size are taken from that table; D and trimming were inferred from the DNA. The repertoire has around 160,000 clones, about four fifths of them found once; the top ten carry 3% to 4%. V trimming: 6 bases; J trimming: 7 bases; junction bases outside the gene matches: 18. The CDR3 totals 17 residues. Germline V gene sequence: CDR1 MGHDK, CDR2 SYGVNS. The count of this clone is one. Study members were between roughly 18 and 89 years old and lived in 20 to 30 US regions. Participants' own reports of clinical history determined their cohort assignment.

The rearrangement links TRBV25-1 to TRBJ2-7; 10 bases match TRBD1. This receptor was taken from an older woman who had recovered from COVID-19. Sequences were obtained from PBMCs or T cells enriched from blood (not recorded which). In nucleotides, the CDR3 is TGTGCCAGCAGCGAGGAACACCGGGACAGGGGTGGAGGGGAGCAGTACTTC. This gives the protein CASSEEHRDRGGGEQYF.